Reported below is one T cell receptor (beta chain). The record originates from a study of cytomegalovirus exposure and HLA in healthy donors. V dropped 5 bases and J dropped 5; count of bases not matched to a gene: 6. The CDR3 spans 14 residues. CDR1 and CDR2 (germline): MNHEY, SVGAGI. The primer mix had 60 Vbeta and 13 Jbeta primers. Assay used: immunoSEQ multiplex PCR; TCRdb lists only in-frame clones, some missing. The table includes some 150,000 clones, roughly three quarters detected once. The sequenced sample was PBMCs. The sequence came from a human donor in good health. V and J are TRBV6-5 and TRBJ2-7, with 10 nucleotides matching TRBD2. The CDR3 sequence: CASSRSGRYHEQYF. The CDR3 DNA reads TGTGCCAGCAGTCGTAGCGGGAGGTACCACGAGCAGTACTTC.